These T cell receptor beta chains were read from a single sample in a study of vaccination and CD4 T cells after COVID-19. What these receptors recognize is not known. TCRdb reprocessed the PCR reads via MiXCR and lists one record per CDR3 protein. Of 20,000 to 25,000 distinct CDR3 sequences in the sample, about 61% were seen once. Sequenced here: CD4+ T cells from blood, cultured in vitro, sampled after SARS-CoV-2 vaccination. The receptors originated from a human donor who received a COVID-19 vaccine. CDR3s include the opening cysteine and the closing phenylalanine or tryptophan. The D gene is left open where the match is weak. Some rows have no size entry. The others give once, few or many, or a class for an expanded clone.

-,TRBJ1-5,TRBD1,TRBV15,CATSVDRRPDQPQHF,TGTGCCACCAGCGTGGACAGGAGACCAGATCAGCCCCAGCATTTT
-,TRBJ1-5,-,TRBV2,CASAADGYSNQPQHF,TGTGCCAGCGCGGCGGACGGATATAGCAATCAGCCCCAGCATTTT
-,TRBJ1-2,-,TRBV20-1,CSARDVPGLYGYTF,TGCAGTGCTAGAGATGTTCCCGGCCTCTATGGCTACACCTTC
-,TRBJ2-3,TRBD2,TRBV19,CASRASGGGYTQYF,TGTGCCAGTAGGGCTAGCGGGGGTGGATATACGCAGTATTTT
-,TRBJ1-1,-,TRBV21-1,CASSKSGGTKAFF,TGTGCCAGCAGCAAATCAGGGGGGACTAAAGCTTTCTTT
-,TRBJ1-2,-,TRBV4-2,CASSQERGLGLNPTF,TGTGCCAGCAGCCAAGAGAGGGGCCTTGGGCTAAACCCCACCTTC
few,TRBJ1-2,-,TRBV10-3,CAISPLLRAWYGYTF,TGTGCCATCAGTCCCTTACTCAGGGCTTGGTATGGCTACACCTTC
-,TRBJ1-5,-,TRBV12-3/TRBV12-4,CASSFQGPRHQPQHF,TGTGCCAGCAGTTTTCAGGGGCCCCGGCATCAGCCCCAGCATTTT
-,TRBJ1-6,-,TRBV11-3,CASSIEGAVNSPLHF,TGTGCCAGCAGCATCGAAGGGGCGGTTAATTCACCCCTCCACTTT
once,TRBJ1-5,-,TRBV7-9,CASSLGVAGTQPQHF,TGTGCCAGCAGCTTAGGGGTGGCAGGGACCCAGCCCCAGCATTTT
-,TRBJ2-3,-,TRBV20-1,CSVPTPGDTQYF,TGCAGTGTTCCCACACCAGGGGATACGCAGTATTTT